These T cell receptor beta chains were read from a single sample in a study of beta chain features in type 1 diabetes. The protocol was immunoSEQ multiplex PCR, while the TCRdb copy is restricted to in-frame clones and leaves out a portion. The table shows about 170,000 clones, with approximately 8% occurring only once. Sequenced: central memory CD4+ T cells from blood. The receptors were sampled from a woman aged 40 to 49 with type 1 diabetes. Each CDR3 is given with its conserved first and last residue. A D gene is named only where the DNA matches it firmly. The size of a clone is reported for some rows only, either as once, few or many, or as a class for expanded clones.

j_call | clone_size | v_call | d_call | cdr3_aa | cdr3_nt
TRBJ2-5 | - | TRBV7-2 | TRBD2 | CASSLTSGQETQYF | TGTGCCAGCAGCTTAACTAGCGGACAAGAGACCCAGTACTTC
TRBJ2-7 | - | TRBV27 | - | CASSLAGSSYEQYF | TGTGCCAGCAGTTTAGCAGGTAGCTCCTACGAGCAGTACTTC
TRBJ1-6 | - | TRBV27 | - | CASSQQNSYNSPLHF | TGTGCCAGCAGTCAACAGAACTCCTATAATTCACCCCTCCACTTT
TRBJ1-5 | - | TRBV7-2 | - | CASSLGRGDQPQHF | TGTGCCAGCAGCTTAGGGAGAGGAGATCAGCCCCAGCATTTT
TRBJ1-1 | - | TRBV7-3 | - | CASSSDRNTEAFF | TGTGCCAGCAGTTCAGACAGGAACACTGAAGCTTTCTTT
TRBJ2-4 | - | TRBV2 | - | CASSEQPGDIQYF | TGTGCCAGCAGTGAACAGCCAGGGGACATTCAGTACTTC
TRBJ2-3 | few | TRBV9 | TRBD2 | CASSPTGTRSADTQYF | TGTGCCAGCAGCCCCACAGGGACTAGATCGGCAGATACGCAGTATTTT
TRBJ2-7 | few | TRBV30 | TRBD2 | CAWSIGGSLSYEQYF | TGTGCCTGGTCCATTGGCGGGAGTCTCTCCTACGAGCAGTACTTC
TRBJ1-4 | - | TRBV6-1 | - | CASSEARGGVEKLFF | TGTGCCAGCAGTGAAGCTAGGGGAGGGGTTGAAAAACTGTTTTTT
TRBJ1-4 | few | TRBV5-4 | TRBD1 | CASSLARGQGEKLFF | TGTGCCAGCAGCTTGGCCAGGGGGCAGGGTGAAAAACTGTTTTTT
TRBJ1-1 | - | TRBV7-9 | - | CASSLAQNTEAFF | TGTGCCAGCAGCTTAGCACAGAACACTGAAGCTTTCTTT
TRBJ2-7 | - | TRBV6-6 | TRBD1 | CASHTGGQSYEQYF | TGTGCCAGCCACACAGGGGGCCAATCCTACGAGCAGTACTTC
TRBJ2-5 | few | TRBV11-2 | TRBD2 | CASSWTGLARRETQYF | TGTGCCAGCAGCTGGACAGGACTAGCGAGAAGGGAGACCCAGTACTTC
TRBJ1-1 | once | TRBV5-6 | - | CASSLVASWSTEAFF | TGTGCCAGCAGCTTGGTGGCTTCTTGGAGCACTGAAGCTTTCTTT
TRBJ2-7 | few | TRBV7-7 | TRBD1 | CASSPSGTGGEQYF | TGTGCCAGCAGCCCCTCAGGGACAGGGGGCGAGCAGTACTTC
TRBJ1-1 | few | TRBV18 | - | CASSPDRLNTEAFF | TGTGCCAGCTCACCGGACAGACTAAACACTGAAGCTTTCTTT
TRBJ1-2 | - | TRBV2 | TRBD1 | CASKEGARNYGYTF | TGTGCCAGCAAGGAGGGGGCCCGTAACTATGGCTACACCTTC
TRBJ2-1 | - | TRBV4-1 | TRBD2 | CASSQGLADNEQFF | TGCGCCAGCAGCCAAGGACTAGCGGACAATGAGCAGTTCTTC
TRBJ1-2 | few | TRBV19 | TRBD1 | CASSIPDRVGYTF | TGTGCCAGTAGTATCCCCGACAGGGTTGGCTACACCTTC
TRBJ1-4 | few | TRBV5-4 | TRBD1 | CASRQQGASEKLFF | TGTGCCAGCAGACAACAGGGGGCTTCAGAAAAACTGTTTTTT
TRBJ2-1 | - | TRBV7-9 | - | CASSLWLEQFF | TGTGCCAGCAGCTTATGGCTTGAGCAGTTCTTC
TRBJ2-7 | - | TRBV10-3 | TRBD2 | CAISGGGEQYF | TGTGCCATCAGTGGGGGGGGCGAGCAGTACTTC
TRBJ2-7 | - | TRBV4-2 | - | CASSQGAGGFNEQYF | TGTGCCAGCAGCCAAGGGGCTGGGGGGTTCAACGAGCAGTACTTC
TRBJ1-1 | few | TRBV19 | - | CATLGRVNTEAFF | TGTGCCACCCTCGGCAGGGTGAACACTGAAGCTTTCTTT
TRBJ1-4 | - | TRBV15 | - | CATSPPGEKLFF | TGTGCCACCAGCCCCCCAGGTGAAAAACTGTTTTTT
TRBJ1-2 | - | TRBV5-5 | TRBD1 | CASKGQEGGGYTF | TGTGCCAGCAAGGGACAGGAGGGTGGTGGCTACACCTTC
TRBJ2-7 | - | TRBV30 | - | CAWSPGAYEQYF | TGTGCCTGGAGCCCAGGGGCCTACGAGCAGTACTTC
TRBJ1-2 | - | TRBV5-8 | - | CASSLEGNRESHF | TGTGCCAGCAGCTTGGAGGGGAACAGGGAATCTCACTTC
TRBJ2-7 | few | TRBV18 | - | CASKDTYEQYF | TGTGCCAGCAAGGACACCTACGAGCAGTACTTC
TRBJ2-7 | once | TRBV7-6 | - | CASSLVAYEQYF | TGTGCCAGCAGCTTAGTAGCTTACGAGCAGTACTTC
TRBJ2-7 | - | TRBV18 | - | CASSPRTRGEQYF | TGTGCCAGCTCACCACGGACCCGGGGCGAGCAGTACTTC
TRBJ2-2 | few | TRBV11-3 | TRBD1 | CASSLGEQGAGELFF | TGTGCCAGCAGCTTAGGGGAACAGGGGGCCGGGGAGCTGTTTTTT
TRBJ2-5 | few | TRBV11-2 | TRBD2 | CASSLVEGGGGETQYF | TGTGCCAGCAGCTTAGTGGAGGGCGGGGGGGGAGAGACCCAGTACTTC
TRBJ2-7 | few | TRBV5-1 | - | CASRLTGISYEQYF | TGCGCCAGCAGACTGACCGGGATCTCCTACGAGCAGTACTTC
TRBJ1-1 | - | TRBV18 | - | CASSPRQVEGNTEAFF | TGTGCCAGCTCACCGAGACAGGTAGAGGGGAACACTGAAGCTTTCTTT
TRBJ1-1 | few | TRBV6-6 | TRBD1 | CASSTRTGVAFF | TGTGCCAGCAGTACCCGGACAGGGGTAGCTTTCTTT
TRBJ1-1 | few | TRBV5-6 | - | CASSLGTGGSSEAFF | TGTGCCAGCAGCCTTGGGACGGGAGGAAGTTCTGAAGCTTTCTTT
TRBJ2-7 | - | TRBV30 | TRBD2 | CAWRLAGGYEQYF | TGTGCCTGGAGGCTAGCGGGAGGCTACGAGCAGTACTTC
TRBJ2-1 | - | TRBV7-2 | - | CASSPSPVNEQFF | TGTGCCAGCAGCCCTTCCCCGGTTAATGAGCAGTTCTTC
TRBJ2-7 | - | TRBV4-3 | TRBD2 | CASSSISGSSYEQYF | TGCGCCAGCAGCTCAATCAGCGGGAGCTCCTACGAGCAGTACTTC
TRBJ2-1 | - | TRBV7-2 | - | CASSLNFQGGEQFF | TGTGCCAGCAGCCTAAACTTCCAGGGTGGTGAGCAGTTCTTC
TRBJ2-7 | few | TRBV2 | TRBD1 | CASRTGTGGAYEQYF | TGTGCCAGCAGAACCGGGACAGGGGGTGCCTACGAGCAGTACTTC
TRBJ1-2 | - | TRBV15 | - | CATSRDELGRGAYGYTF | TGTGCCACCAGCAGAGATGAACTAGGCAGGGGTGCATATGGCTACACCTTC
TRBJ1-2 | - | TRBV20-1 | - | CSASSGGGYTF | TGCAGTGCTAGTTCCGGCGGTGGCTACACCTTC
TRBJ2-3 | few | TRBV7-8 | TRBD1 | CASSLDRGDTQYF | TGTGCCAGCAGCTTGGACAGGGGAGATACGCAGTATTTT
TRBJ1-2 | - | TRBV28 | - | CASSYSGYGYTF | TGTGCCAGCAGTTACTCGGGGTATGGCTACACCTTC
TRBJ2-5 | few | TRBV7-9 | TRBD1 | CASSSDRASETQYF | TGTGCCAGCAGCTCGGACAGGGCCTCCGAGACCCAGTACTTC
TRBJ2-2 | many | TRBV5-4 | TRBD1 | CASSFPPGQGNTGELFF | TGTGCCAGCAGTTTCCCACCTGGACAGGGGAACACCGGGGAGCTGTTTTTT
TRBJ2-7 | - | TRBV2 | - | CASGKGQGLYEQYF | TGTGCCAGCGGGAAGGGGCAGGGGTTATACGAGCAGTACTTC
TRBJ2-5 | - | TRBV6-6 | TRBD2 | CASTRGEGETQYF | TGTGCCAGCACCCGCGGGGAGGGAGAGACCCAGTACTTC
TRBJ2-3 | many | TRBV29-1 | - | CSGNRAGTTDTQYF | TGCAGCGGTAACAGGGCCGGAACCACAGATACGCAGTATTTT
TRBJ2-2 | few | TRBV2 | TRBD1 | CASRLTGISAGELFF | TGTGCCAGCAGGCTGACAGGGATTTCGGCCGGGGAGCTGTTTTTT
TRBJ1-3 | - | TRBV9 | - | CASSRQFSGNTIYF | TGTGCCAGCAGCCGACAGTTCTCTGGAAACACCATATATTTT
TRBJ2-3 | - | TRBV5-4 | TRBD1 | CASSRGQSSTDTQYF | TGTGCCAGCAGCCGGGGACAGTCTAGCACAGATACGCAGTATTTT
TRBJ2-5 | few | TRBV10-3 | - | CAISVEGQTQYF | TGTGCCATCAGTGTCGAGGGCCAGACCCAGTACTTC
TRBJ1-2 | many | TRBV18 | TRBD1 | CASSGQARDYGYTF | TGTGCCAGCTCGGGACAGGCTAGAGACTATGGCTACACCTTC